This T cell receptor (beta chain) was found in a study of human T cells and chemical hapten exposure (dated by TCRdb to about 2021). Describing the broader study: For sensitization, 2% DPC in acetone was applied to an approximately 2 cm by approximately 2 cm area of upper inner arm skin. Patients additionally received weekly therapeutic DPC doses to the scalp throughout the roughly 24-week study period. Patch testing was performed on the upper back with Finn chambers containing 0.01% DPC, and the patch tests were scored after 6 days according to International Contact Dermatitis Research Group standards. Alopecia areata with under or over 50% scalp involvement, alopecia totalis and alopecia universalis were represented in the patient cohort, which was mostly female. Libraries were pooled for sequencing, and per-sample TCR yields varied mainly because of small differences in library volumes within the pool. In alopecia patients, the study followed how the peripheral blood TCR repertoire changed in vivo over primary and secondary sensitization to diphenylcyclopropenone (DPC), a hapten. Blood was sampled from patients pre-sensitization (week 0) and at 2, 6 and about 24 weeks after DPC sensitization. For TCR sequencing, blood came from over 25 alopecia patients at anywhere from one to four time points (pre-sensitization, 2, 6 and 24 weeks).

The CDR3 holds 15 amino acids from the cysteine to the phenylalanine. Just the 45-base CDR3 DNA is kept, in frame starting at base 1. The CDR1 and CDR2 encoded by the germline V gene are MNHNS and SASEGT. Trimming accounts for 7 bases at V and 4 bases at J, while the number of junction bases matched to no gene is 11. This specimen's time point label, per the study, means: pre-sensitization, week 0. What the treatment or condition label conveys for this sample: therapeutic diphenylcyclopropenone sensitization with weekly scalp DPC. At every patch-test visit, the blood draw took place before the patch test was put on. Patients were eligible if aged 18 to 70, diagnosed with alopecia and judged suitable for DPC therapy, and pregnant patients were excluded. Total RNA was isolated from unfractionated whole blood collected in Tempus Blood RNA tubes. For this clonotype: Its cognate antigen has yet to be identified. One base away there is no much larger clone; base qualities are not given.

Overall results and qualifications from the work: Expanded TCRs formed significantly more large CDR3 similarity clusters than pre-sensitization or healthy control sets, consistent with antigen-driven responses. Repeated subsampling changed both the strength of the expansion versus patch-test correlation and the threshold at which the correlation became significant. Patch test score correlated positively with the number of PT1 expanded TCRs, reaching significance at thresholds 8, 16 and 32 but not at 4. The number of TCRs above 1 in 1000 frequency did not change with DPC sensitization; there was no evidence of global repertoire structure alterations. All patients had alopecia, a presumed autoimmune disease, so their immune response might differ from that of healthy individuals.

The library was made by RACE. Data came from a NextSeq 500. During library preparation, unique molecular identifiers were attached to individual cDNA molecules so that TCRs could be counted in a quantitative, reproducible way. Both TCR alpha and TCR beta chains were sequenced from each blood RNA sample. The study's own analysis went as follows. The median number of TCRs per sample was 85,000 to 100,000, ranging from about 20,000 to 700,000. The Decombinator software suite was used to annotate the V, J and CDR3 of the TCR reads. Every sample was subsampled to the same number of TCRs (28,000) for the PS versus PT1 abundance plots. Expanded TCRs were defined as absent before sensitization and observed at least eight times at the 2-week time point. TCRdb trimmed public reads at Q25 via fastp, called clones via MiXCR and kept in-frame beta chains. CDR3 protein duplicates are merged, each entry listing the most common genes and DNA. The V and J calls were determined by TCRdb, not by the authors. The sample records 250,000 to 300,000 distinct CDR3 sequences, around 7.3% of which are singletons. The ten biggest clones cover more than 0.95% of the sample.

The TCR originated in a man aged 18 to 29 with alopecia areata. Some clones in this sample may be carry-over from other donors' samples. Recombination joined TRBV6-1 with TRBJ1-1; TRBD1 agrees with 8 junctional bases. Specimen: whole blood, collected in connection with sensitization to the hapten diphenylcyclopropenone (DPC). At the DNA level, the sequence is TGTGCCAGCACACCGACAGGGGATGGCGGCACTGAAGCTTTCTTT. The translation is CASTPTGDGGTEAFF.